The entry that follows covers one TCR beta chain sequence. RNA, at about 0.5 to 1 ug, was reverse transcribed with random hexamers. The CDR3 of TCR beta was amplified by immunoSEQ multiplex PCR across 54 Vbeta and 13 Jbeta. TCRdb used MiXCR to reprocess the immunoSEQ multiplex PCR reads, holding one entry per CDR3 protein. The sample lists fewer than 80,000 distinct CDR3 sequences, roughly 94% seen once, with about 0.6% in the top ten. The authors carried out high-throughput sequencing of TCR beta. They applied it to CD8+ and CD4+ T cells obtained from blood. The multiple sclerosis control group was made up of treatment-naive patients with stable or active relapsing-remitting disease. Bulk CD8+ and CD4+ cells came from magnetic negative isolation; CD8+ TEMRA by FACS. The sample belongs to a study of CD8 T cells in Susac syndrome. V was pared by 4 bases and J by 1 base, with 7 bases of the junction left unmatched. The CDR3 is made up of 15 amino acids. Germline lookup yields CDR1 SQVTM and CDR2 ANQGSEA.

The TCR comes from a human donor with multiple sclerosis. Sequenced input: CD8+ T cells from PBMCs. The chain recombines TRBV29-1 with TRBJ2-5; 9 nucleotides agree with TRBD2. CDR3: CSVGPSGNLQETQYF. The CDR3 region has the DNA TGCAGCGTTGGGCCTAGCGGGAATCTCCAAGAGACCCAGTACTTC.